The rows below give T cell receptor beta chains drawn from one sample of a study of T cell changes during pregnancy in multiple sclerosis. The protocol was immunoSEQ multiplex PCR, while the TCRdb copy is restricted to in-frame clones and leaves out a portion. This sample has roughly 14,000 clones, with just over 85% found just once. The sequences come from CD8+ T cells from peripheral blood mononuclear cells, collected in the first trimester of pregnancy. Receptors were obtained from a female donor with multiple sclerosis, enrolled in a pregnancy study. CDR3s include the opening cysteine and the closing phenylalanine or tryptophan. Each record gives: D gene, V gene, clone size, J gene, CDR3 DNA, CDR3 protein. A D gene is named only where the DNA matches it firmly. Size is stated for part of the rows, as once, few or many counts, or as a class when the clone is expanded.

TRBD1	TRBV5-1	.	TRBJ2-7	TGCGCCAGCAGCGGGGGACAGGGGGACCCGGTCGAGCAGTACTTC	CASSGGQGDPVEQYF
TRBD1	TRBV29-1	.	TRBJ2-7	TGCAGCGTGCGGACAGGCTCCTACGAGCAGTACTTC	CSVRTGSYEQYF
.	TRBV4-1	.	TRBJ2-2	TGCGCCAGCAGCCAAGCGGGGGTGGGGACCGGGGAGCTGTTTTTT	CASSQAGVGTGELFF
TRBD2	TRBV2	.	TRBJ2-5	TGTGCCAGCAGTGAGGGTAGCGGGAGATGGCAAGAGACCCAGTACTTC	CASSEGSGRWQETQYF
.	TRBV9	.	TRBJ2-3	TGTGCCAGCAGCGAGGGGACTGTCAGCACAGATACGCAGTATTTT	CASSEGTVSTDTQYF
.	TRBV5-6	.	TRBJ1-5	TGTGCCAGCAGCCCCGGAGGGCACAATCAGCCCCAGCATTTT	CASSPGGHNQPQHF
.	TRBV29-1	.	TRBJ2-2	TGCAGCGTCGCGGGACAGCACAACACCGGGGAGCTGTTTTTT	CSVAGQHNTGELFF
TRBD2	TRBV6-1	.	TRBJ2-1	TGTGCCAGCAGTGAAGTGGGGGGGGGTGGAAATGAGCAGTTCTTC	CASSEVGGGGNEQFF
TRBD1	TRBV5-4	.	TRBJ2-2	TGTGCCAGCAGAAAAATTCCGGGACAGGGTACCGGGGAGCTGTTTTTT	CASRKIPGQGTGELFF
TRBD1	TRBV28	.	TRBJ2-7	TGTGCCAGCAGGGAACCGGGACAGCCTCCTTACGAGCAGTACTTC	CASREPGQPPYEQYF
TRBD1	TRBV7-8	few	TRBJ2-7	TGTGCCAGCAGCGACAGGGTAAGGCCCTCCTACGAGCAGTACTTC	CASSDRVRPSYEQYF
.	TRBV7-2	.	TRBJ2-7	TGTGCCAGCAGCTTCGGACTGGGGATCTACGAGCAGTACTTC	CASSFGLGIYEQYF
.	TRBV7-2	once	TRBJ2-5	TGTGCCAGCAGCTTCGGGGGCCAAGAGACCCAGTACTTC	CASSFGGQETQYF
TRBD2	TRBV28	medium-sized	TRBJ2-5	TGTGCCAGCAGTCCCGGACTAGCGGGAGAAGAGACCCAGTACTTC	CASSPGLAGEETQYF
.	TRBV12-2	.	TRBJ1-5	TGTGCAAGTCGCCCCGGGGGGAGGGGCCAGCCCCAGCATTTT	CASRPGGRGQPQHF